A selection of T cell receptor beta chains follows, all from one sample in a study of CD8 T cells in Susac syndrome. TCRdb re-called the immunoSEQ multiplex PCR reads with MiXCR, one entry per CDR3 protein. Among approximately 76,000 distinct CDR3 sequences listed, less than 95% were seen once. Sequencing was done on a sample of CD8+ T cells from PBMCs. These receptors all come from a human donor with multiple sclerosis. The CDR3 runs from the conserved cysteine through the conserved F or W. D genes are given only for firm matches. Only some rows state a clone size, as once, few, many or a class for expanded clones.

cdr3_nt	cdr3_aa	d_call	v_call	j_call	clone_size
TGTGCCAGCAGCCTGAGGGCGGCTCGCGAGGACGAGCAGTACTTC	CASSLRAAREDEQYF	.	TRBV7-9	TRBJ2-7	.
TGCAGCGTTGAAGCCGGGACAGGGGGAGCTACAACTAATGAAAAACTGTTTTTT	CSVEAGTGGATTNEKLFF	TRBD1	TRBV29-1	TRBJ1-4	.
TGTGCCTGCCTTGTAGCGGGAGCAGGCAATGAGCAGTTCTTC	CACLVAGAGNEQFF	TRBD2	TRBV30	TRBJ2-1	.
TGTGCCACCAGCAGCGTAGGCAGATCCTACGAGCAGTACTTC	CATSSVGRSYEQYF	.	TRBV15	TRBJ2-7	.
TGCGCCAGCAGCCAAGATCTAAGCAGACCAGATACGCAGTATTTT	CASSQDLSRPDTQYF	.	TRBV4-3	TRBJ2-3	.
TGTGCCAGCAGCTTAGGACCTCCTCTGGATTCACCCCTCCACTTT	CASSLGPPLDSPLHF	.	TRBV7-2	TRBJ1-6	.
TGCGCCAGCAGTCAGGGCCGAGCAACTAATGAAAAACTGTTTTTT	CASSQGRATNEKLFF	.	TRBV23-1	TRBJ1-4	.
TGTGCCAGCAGCCCTCTAGCATCCGGGGAGCTGTTTTTT	CASSPLASGELFF	.	TRBV27	TRBJ2-2	once
TGCGCCAGCAGCCCCCGGGACCGATCCTACGAGCAGTACTTC	CASSPRDRSYEQYF	.	TRBV5-1	TRBJ2-7	few
TGTGCCAGCAGCTTCACCGGGGGGGCTGCAGATACGCAGTATTTT	CASSFTGGAADTQYF	TRBD2	TRBV7-6	TRBJ2-3	.
TGTGCCAGCAGCCCGCCGGGCACAGATACGCAGTATTTT	CASSPPGTDTQYF	.	TRBV7-9	TRBJ2-3	.
TGCAGCGTTACTGGACAGGGAGATTACGAGCAGTACTTC	CSVTGQGDYEQYF	TRBD1	TRBV29-1	TRBJ2-7	.
TGCGCCAGCAGCTACAAACCCCCCCCGGACAGGGCCACCTTC	CASSYKPPPDRATF	TRBD1	TRBV4-3	TRBJ1-2	.
TGTGCCAGCAGTTCGACCGATTCGGGACTAACCGACTACGAGCAGTACTTC	CASSSTDSGLTDYEQYF	TRBD2	TRBV12-3/TRBV12-4	TRBJ2-7	.
TGTGCCAGCAGGACAGGGTTCTATGGCTACACCTTC	CASRTGFYGYTF	TRBD1	TRBV2	TRBJ1-2	.
TGTGCCAGCAGCTTAGATGTGGCAGCCTTCTCCTACGAGCAGTACTTC	CASSLDVAAFSYEQYF	.	TRBV7-2	TRBJ2-7	.
TGTGCCAGCAGCATACAGGGAGGGGAGCGAGAGACCCAGTACTTC	CASSIQGGERETQYF	.	TRBV7-9	TRBJ2-5	once
TGCGCCAGCAGCCCTCCTCTCCTACCCTGGTGGGCGAACACCGGGGAGCTGTTTTTT	CASSPPLLPWWANTGELFF	.	TRBV4-1	TRBJ2-2	.
TGTGCCAGCAGCTCCACTAGCGGGGGGGGCCCATACAATGAGCAGTTCTTC	CASSSTSGGGPYNEQFF	TRBD2	TRBV12-3/TRBV12-4	TRBJ2-1	once
TGCGCCAGCAGCCAAGTAGGAGGGCTGGATGGCTACACCTTC	CASSQVGGLDGYTF	.	TRBV4-1	TRBJ1-2	.
TGTGCCAGCAGGACAGAGCTGAACACTGAAGCTTTCTTT	CASRTELNTEAFF	.	TRBV7-9	TRBJ1-1	.
TGTGCCAGTAGTATGGGCAGATACTCACCCCTCCACTTT	CASSMGRYSPLHF	.	TRBV19	TRBJ1-6	.
TGTGCCAGCAGTGAAGGATCTACCACCGTCCGGGAGGAGCAGTTCTTC	CASSEGSTTVREEQFF	.	TRBV2	TRBJ2-1	.
TGTGCCTGGAGTCTTAGCTCCTACGAGCAGTACTTC	CAWSLSSYEQYF	.	TRBV30	TRBJ2-7	.
TGTGCCAGCAGCTCCGGGACAGCCCACTACGAGCAGTACTTC	CASSSGTAHYEQYF	TRBD1	TRBV5-6	TRBJ2-7	.
TGTGCCAGCACCCCCCGAGGTGTGAACACTGAAGCTTTCTTT	CASTPRGVNTEAFF	.	TRBV27	TRBJ1-1	.
TGTGCCAGCAGCCCCTGGTCTGGAGCGGGAGTGGAGGAGCAGTTCTTC	CASSPWSGAGVEEQFF	TRBD2	TRBV3-1	TRBJ2-1	.
TGCAGCGTTGAAGGAACAGAAGAGACCCAGTACTTC	CSVEGTEETQYF	.	TRBV29-1	TRBJ2-5	.
TGCGCCAGCAGCAAAACCGGGACAGGGTTTTACGAGCAGTACTTC	CASSKTGTGFYEQYF	TRBD1	TRBV5-1	TRBJ2-7	once
TGCAGCGTTGAAAGCCGGGACAGGGAGGGAAAACTGTTTTTT	CSVESRDREGKLFF	TRBD1	TRBV29-1	TRBJ1-4	.
TGTGCCAGCAGTCCCGGACAGGGGAGGCGGTACGAGCAGTACTTC	CASSPGQGRRYEQYF	TRBD1	TRBV6-2/TRBV6-3	TRBJ2-7	.
TGCAGCGTTCGACATGACTACGAGCAGTACTTC	CSVRHDYEQYF	.	TRBV29-1	TRBJ2-7	few
TGTGCCAGCAGCTTAGGGACAGGGGGGAAAAAACTGTTTTTT	CASSLGTGGKKLFF	TRBD1	TRBV13	TRBJ1-4	.
TGTGCCAGCAGTATAGGGGTTACTGAAGCTTTCTTT	CASSIGVTEAFF	.	TRBV25-1	TRBJ1-1	once
TGTGCCAGCAGCCAAGGGGGACAGCGTCACAATGAGCAGTTCTTC	CASSQGGQRHNEQFF	TRBD1	TRBV2	TRBJ2-1	.
TGTGCCAGCCTGGATGGAGGCAATGAGCAGTTCTTC	CASLDGGNEQFF	.	TRBV27	TRBJ2-1	once
TGTGCCAGCACCGATCGGGGGGGCACTGAAGCTTTCTTT	CASTDRGGTEAFF	.	TRBV6-2/TRBV6-3	TRBJ1-1	.
TGTGCCAGCAGCCCAAGAAATGGGAACACTGAAGCTTTCTTT	CASSPRNGNTEAFF	.	TRBV12-3/TRBV12-4	TRBJ1-1	.
TGCAGCGTTAGATTGGGGGGCAGGTACGAGCAGTACTTC	CSVRLGGRYEQYF	.	TRBV29-1	TRBJ2-7	.
TGCAGTGCTAGAGATGCTGGACTTACTAAGTCCTACGAGCAGTACTTC	CSARDAGLTKSYEQYF	.	TRBV20-1	TRBJ2-7	.
TGTGCCAGCAGCCAGGGCTACGGAGAGCAGTACTTC	CASSQGYGEQYF	.	TRBV4-2	TRBJ2-7	.
TGTGCCAGTAGTTACCACGGGAGTCCGGGGGACACTGAAGCTTTCTTT	CASSYHGSPGDTEAFF	.	TRBV19	TRBJ1-1	.
TGCGCCAGCAGCCAAGGCACAGAGGCGTTGGGCGACGCTTTCTTT	CASSQGTEALGDAFF	.	TRBV4-1	TRBJ1-1	.
TGCGCCAGCAGCCAAGTGGGGTTACACACTGAAGCTTTCTTT	CASSQVGLHTEAFF	.	TRBV4-1	TRBJ1-1	once
TGTGCCAGCAGCCTAAACCAGGGTGTGAACACCGGGGAGCTGTTTTTT	CASSLNQGVNTGELFF	.	TRBV11-2	TRBJ2-2	.
TGTGCCAGCAGCCTTGAGCGGGCTACCTCCTACGAGCAGTACTTC	CASSLERATSYEQYF	.	TRBV4-2	TRBJ2-7	.
TGTGCCAGCAGCCCCGGGACAGGGGGCTTAAGCGAGCAGTTCTTC	CASSPGTGGLSEQFF	TRBD1	TRBV5-6	TRBJ2-1	.
TGCAGTGCTAGGGGCCAGGAGTTCTATAGCAATCAGCCCCAGCATTTT	CSARGQEFYSNQPQHF	.	TRBV20-1	TRBJ1-5	.